This T cell receptor beta chain was sequenced in a study of vaccination effects on CD4 cells after COVID-19. At the level of the study: Post-vaccine specimens were collected at a median of 72 days following the second dose. Overall study results and limits: Nearly all vaccine-induced clones in healthy recipients recognized only SARS-CoV-2.

With the ViraFEST assay, the study expanded antigen-specific CD4+ T cells using viral peptide pools, then sequenced them. Culture lasted around eleven days before CD4+ T cell isolation. All study participants received two doses of BNT162b2 or mRNA-1273 vaccine. Fresh IL-2-containing medium replaced half the medium on days 3 and 7. Trimming removed 3 bases at V and 5 bases at J, with 17 bases between. The CDR3 contains 15 residues. CDR1 and CDR2 from the germline V gene are SGDLS and YYNGEE. TCRdb's table, derived via immunoSEQ multiplex PCR, lists solely in-frame clones and lacks some. The data hold some 11,000 clones, with 71% observed a single time. Comment on this clone: Its antigen is still unknown.

The source of this sequence is a human donor who received a COVID-19 vaccine. The source material was CD4+ T cells from PBMCs cultured with SARS-CoV-2 spike peptides, sampled after COVID-19 vaccination. J is TRBJ2-5 and V is TRBV9, with D tentatively TRBD2 (5 bases). The CDR3 sequence: CASSAGPEREETQYF. In nucleotides, the CDR3 is TGTGCCAGCAGCGCAGGACCGGAAAGGGAGGAGACCCAGTACTTC.